This T cell receptor beta chain was identified in a study of blood T cell repertoires in COVID-19. Study-level information: Samples of COVID-19 (acute and convalescent) were obtained from the United States, Italy and Spain. T cells, B-cell-depleted T cells, or PBMCs provided the cDNA or gDNA that served as material.

This clone was recorded once. The CDR3 contains 18 residues. The germline gives CDR1 LNHDA, CDR2 SQIVND (reference sequence). Trimming took 3 bases from V and 0 from J; bases not matched to a gene: 11. In the source study's methods: Estimates of nucleated cell counts were drawn from the amplification of reference gene primers. The table came from immunoSEQ multiplex PCR; TCRdb's copy has only in-frame clones and leaves some out. V and J calls and clone size are given by that table; D and trimming were obtained from the DNA. The sample shows over 75,000 clones, 82% of them seen only once. J is TRBJ1-5 and V is TRBV19; 7 bases map to TRBD1. Material: peripheral blood. This sequence originates from a man in his 70s with acute or convalescent COVID-19. CDR3 residues: CASSIPRDSFYSNQPQHF. The CDR3 DNA sequence: TGTGCCAGTAGTATTCCCCGGGACAGCTTTTATAGCAATCAGCCCCAGCATTTT.